Below are 27 T cell receptor beta chains sequenced from a single sample in a study of T cells in localized non-small cell lung cancer (dated by TCRdb to the early 2020s). Library creation used the immunoSEQ multiplex PCR assay. This is the immuneACCESS table as TCRdb keeps it, with only in-frame sequences that have V and J called. A part of the clones is gone; compared with another copy, unresolved V genes explain less than half, and the rest is unexplained. In this sample the table shows about 29,000 clones, about 88% of which occur a single time. Of the sample, approximately 10% falls within the top ten clones. The source was peripheral blood, collected before any cancer treatment. The receptors were gathered from a woman aged 35 to 75 with stage I lung adenocarcinoma.

The J gene is TRBJ2-1, the V gene TRBV19; 10 bases align to TRBD2. The CDR3 length is 19 residues. Trimming took 5 bases from V and 1 from J; bases not matched to a gene: 14. CDR1 and CDR2 from the germline V gene are LNHDA and SQIVND (reference sequence). The CDR3 sequence is CASSSTFSSGRGSYNEQFF. The DNA for the CDR3 is TGTGCCAGTAGTTCTACCTTTTCTAGCGGGAGAGGGTCCTACAATGAGCAGTTCTTC.

This chain uses TRBV5-1 with TRBJ2-7; D gene uncertain. The CDR3 extends over 15 amino acids. Trimming left V 1 base short and J 5 bases short, with 16 bases between. CDR1 is SGHRS, CDR2 YFSETQ, per germline. This CDR3 reads CASSLMTAGIDEQYF. CDR3 sequence (DNA): TGCGCCAGCAGCTTGATGACGGCTGGGATCGACGAGCAGTACTTC.

The chain links TRBV7-6 to TRBJ2-6; D remains unclear. This CDR3 has 14 amino acids. V gave up 5 bases and J gave up 1 base, with 6 bases separating them. Germline V gives CDR1 SGHVS, CDR2 FNYEAQ. The CDR3 loop is CASSPRSGANVLTF. CDR3 DNA: TGTGCCAGCAGCCCACGATCTGGGGCCAACGTCCTGACTTTC.

The chain employs TRBV29-1 and TRBJ2-2, with D uncertain. Germline V lookup: CDR1 SQVTM, CDR2 ANQGSEA. Deletions cut 5 bases from V and 5 bases from J, with 9 bases between. This CDR3 has 12 residues. The CDR3 is CSVRWGTGELFF. CDR3 nucleotide sequence: TGCAGCGTTCGTTGGGGTACCGGGGAGCTGTTTTTT.

The chain uses TRBV5-4 and TRBJ1-2; a weak D match, TRBD1 (6 bases). Germline V CDR1 and CDR2: SGHNT, YYREEE (reference sequence). Trimming took off 4 bases at V and 0 bases at J, with 13 bases between the two ends. This CDR3 has 15 residues. The CDR3 protein is CASSQGGDSNYGYTF. CDR3 bases: TGTGCCAGCAGCCAAGGGGGGGATTCTAACTATGGCTACACCTTC.

This clone has only one observation. This rearrangement joins TRBV11-3 to TRBJ2-7; 7 bases agree with TRBD2. Trimming took 5 bases from V and 5 from J; bases not matched to a gene: 6. This CDR3 is built from 13 residues. The germline V gene encodes CDR1 SGHNT and CDR2 YENEEA. The CDR3 DNA reads as TGTGCCAGCAGCAGGACTAGTTTGGACGAGCAGTACTTC. This encodes CASSRTSLDEQYF.

The rearrangement uses TRBV5-1 and TRBJ2-5; D not resolved. The germline gives CDR1 SGHRS, CDR2 YFSETQ. CDR3 length: 14 amino acids. The germline V and J ends were trimmed by 5 bases and 0 bases, with 11 bases remaining between them. For the CDR3, the DNA is TGCGCCAGCAGGGAACGTCTGTACCAAGAGACCCAGTACTTC. As protein: CASRERLYQETQYF.

J is TRBJ1-2 and V is TRBV6-5, with TRBD1 as a possible D gene (5 bases). Trimming pared 6 bases from V and 5 bases from J, leaving 16 bases between. The germline gives CDR1 MNHEY, CDR2 SVGAGI. The CDR3 consists of 14 residues. In DNA form, the CDR3 reads TGTGCCAGCAGACTGGACCCCGAGGGGTATGGCTACACCTTC. It yields the protein CASRLDPEGYGYTF.

This chain uses TRBV7-8 with TRBJ2-1; weak D call: TRBD2 (6 bases). The CDR3 extends over 16 amino acids. The V and J ends lost 3 bases and 4 bases respectively, with 16 bases between them. Germline loops: CDR1 SGHVS, CDR2 FQNEAQ. CDR3 amino acids: CASSFPEGSTYNEQFF. The CDR3 nucleotides read TGTGCCAGCAGCTTCCCGGAGGGGTCTACTTACAATGAGCAGTTCTTC.

The rearrangement links TRBV2 to TRBJ2-5; tentative D call: TRBD1 (6 bases). CDR1 SNHLY and CDR2 FYNNEI come from the germline V gene. V lost 6 bases, J lost 2 bases, and 10 bases lay in between. The CDR3 loop spans 13 amino acids. The DNA for the CDR3 is TGTGCCAGCAGCCAAGGACAGCAAGAGACCCAGTACTTC. This codes for CASSQGQQETQYF.

The chain couples TRBV7-6 to TRBJ2-2; 10 bases match TRBD2. This CDR3 is 16 amino acids long. V trimming: 5 bases; J trimming: 3 bases; junction bases outside the gene matches: 6. CDR1 is SGHVS, CDR2 FNYEAQ, per germline. CDR3 loop: CASSPLAGEDTGELFF. CDR3 DNA: TGTGCCAGCAGCCCGCTAGCGGGAGAGGACACCGGGGAGCTGTTTTTT.

The CDR3 sequence is CASSLDAVTNYGYTF. Written as DNA, the CDR3 is TGTGCCAGCAGCTTAGACGCGGTTACTAACTATGGCTACACCTTC. The rearrangement links TRBV11-1 to TRBJ1-2; D not certain. The V and J ends lost 1 base and 0 bases respectively, with 9 bases between them. Germline V CDR1 and CDR2: SGHAT, FQDESV (reference sequence). CDR3 length equals 15 residues.

V is TRBV5-1 and J is TRBJ2-7; unclear D gene. Germline V CDR1 and CDR2: SGHRS, YFSETQ. The CDR3 spans 14 residues. V was pared by 4 bases and J by 2 bases, with 13 bases between. The CDR3 DNA reads TGCGCCAGCAGCACTGTTGACGCAGCCTACGAGCAGTACTTC. Translated, it gives CASSTVDAAYEQYF.

The genes are TRBV28 and TRBJ2-5; no reliable D call. Germline V CDR1 and CDR2: MDHEN, SYDVKM. With 3 bases removed from V and 3 bases from J, the gap between germline ends came to 8 bases. The CDR3 loop spans 13 amino acids. This CDR3 is CASSFGSEETQYF. CDR3 bases: TGTGCCAGCAGTTTCGGATCAGAAGAGACCCAGTACTTC. The entire variable domain, with the rest obtained from reference TRBV28 and TRBJ2-5, is as follows: DVKVTQSSRYLVKRTGEKVFLECVQDMDHENMFWYRQDPGLGLRLIYFSYDVKMKEKGDIPEGYSVSREKKERFSLILESASTNQTSMYLCASSFGSEETQYFGPGTRLLVL.

In its sample, this clone was seen a few times. V is TRBV5-5 and J is TRBJ2-5, with a weak D call TRBD2 (6 bases). Germline V gene lookup returns CDR1 SGHKS and CDR2 YYEKEE (reference sequence). There are 15 residues in the CDR3. V was clipped by 0 bases and J by 1 base, with 10 bases between them. The chain's CDR3 is CASSLAGDPQETQYF. The CDR3 region has the DNA TGTGCCAGCAGCTTGGCGGGGGACCCCCAAGAGACCCAGTACTTC. Filled out from reference TRBV5-5 and TRBJ2-5, the complete variable domain reads DAGVTQSPTHLIKTRGQQVTLRCSPISGHKSVSWYQQVLGQGPQFIFQYYEKEERGRGNFPDRFSARQFPNYSSELNVNALLLGDSALYLCASSLAGDPQETQYFGPGTRLLVL.

The chain employs TRBV27 and TRBJ1-2, with D unclear. The length of the CDR3 is 13 residues. Trimming pared 3 bases from V and 6 bases from J, leaving 11 bases between. Germline CDR1 MNHEY, CDR2 SMNVEV (reference sequence). The CDR3 DNA follows: TGTGCCAGCAGTTTTGAGGCGAGGGATGGCTACACCTTC. Amino acids: CASSFEARDGYTF.

This chain connects TRBV4-2 to TRBJ1-6; possible D gene TRBD1, 5 bases. CDR3 size: 15 residues. Germline assignment: CDR1 LGHNA and CDR2 YNFKEQ. V was clipped by 5 bases and J by 5 bases, with 13 bases between them. The CDR3 nucleotides read TGTGCCAGCAGCTTGGTGGGGCAGAATAATTCACCCCTCCACTTT. This encodes CASSLVGQNNSPLHF.

The chain combines TRBV27 with TRBJ1-2; TRBD1 aligns across 8 bases. The length of the CDR3 is 13 residues. Per germline, CDR1 MNHEY and CDR2 SMNVEV (reference sequence). With V trimmed by 5 bases and J by 4 bases, 3 bases remained unmatched. CDR3 in DNA: TGTGCCAGCAGTCCTACAGGGGGCTATGGCTACACCTTC. Its translation: CASSPTGGYGYTF.

The rearrangement joins TRBV7-9 to TRBJ1-1, with D maybe TRBD1 (5 bases). Germline CDR1 and CDR2: SEHNR and FQNEAQ (reference sequence). The germline V and J ends were trimmed by 5 bases and 1 base, with 14 bases remaining between them. CDR3 length: 15 residues. The CDR3 reads CASSPRGTENTEAFF. CDR3 in DNA: TGTGCCAGCAGCCCTCGGGGCACGGAGAACACTGAAGCTTTCTTT.

The J gene is TRBJ2-1, the V gene TRBV29-1, with 10 bases aligning to TRBD2. The CDR3 is 16 amino acids. Germline V gene sequence: CDR1 SQVTM, CDR2 ANQGSEA. V was clipped by 1 base and J by 8 bases; unmatched bases: 11. CDR3 in DNA: TGCAGCGTTGAAGGGACTAGCGGACCGGAGTGGTATGAGCAGTTCTTC. It encodes CSVEGTSGPEWYEQFF.

V and J are TRBV30 and TRBJ2-3; the D gene is possibly TRBD1 (6 bases). This CDR3 region has 14 residues. Germline CDR1 is GTSNPN and CDR2 is SVGIG (reference sequence). Trimming removed 1 base at V and 2 bases at J, with 10 bases between. The CDR3 DNA sequence: TGTGCCTGGAGTGGGACAGTAGTCACAGATACGCAGTATTTT. It is translated as CAWSGTVVTDTQYF.

This chain links TRBV7-9 with TRBJ2-1, with D possibly matching TRBD1 (6 bases). V shed 5 bases and J shed 5 bases, with 16 bases lying between them. Germline CDR1 reads SEHNR; CDR2 reads FQNEAQ (reference sequence). The CDR3 covers 15 residues. The CDR3 sequence is CASSPPGQRNNEQFF. CDR3 coding DNA: TGTGCCAGCAGCCCACCCGGACAGAGAAACAATGAGCAGTTCTTC.

The chain has TRBV6-6 and TRBJ2-7, with a weak D call TRBD1 (6 bases). V lost 5 bases and J 2 bases, leaving 13 bases between the germline ends. CDR3 length: 14 amino acids. Germline CDR1 is MNHNY and CDR2 is SVGAGI (reference sequence). CDR3 sequence reads: CASSRNREPYEQYF. CDR3 in DNA: TGTGCCAGCAGTAGAAACAGGGAACCCTACGAGCAGTACTTC.

V usage is TRBV21-1 and J usage is TRBJ1-5. TRBV21-1 is recorded as a pseudogene. This CDR3 has 17 amino acids. The CDR3 spells CASSPSPPETGNQPQHF. In DNA, the CDR3 is TGTGCCAGCAGCCCTTCCCCCCCTGAGACGGGGAATCAGCCCCAGCATTTT.

CDR3 sequence: CASSTQIHTEAFF. Written as DNA, the CDR3 is TGTGCCAGTAGTACTCAAATTCACACTGAAGCTTTCTTT. The genes are TRBV19 and TRBJ1-1; D call uncertain. The CDR3 totals 13 residues. The V and J ends lost 4 bases and 3 bases respectively, with 9 bases between them. CDR1 and CDR2 (germline): LNHDA, SQIVND (reference sequence).

The V gene is TRBV28, the J gene TRBJ1-2; TRBD1 is a possible D gene (5 bases). Germline CDR1 is MDHEN and CDR2 is SYDVKM. Trimming pared 4 bases from V and 4 bases from J, leaving 16 bases between. The CDR3 sequence is 15 residues long. CDR3: CASSSPGGNRYGYTF. DNA for the CDR3: TGTGCCAGCAGTTCCCCCGGGGGGAACCGCTATGGCTACACCTTC.

The rearrangement uses TRBV7-9 and TRBJ2-3; tentative D call: TRBD2 (5 bases). The CDR3 has 15 residues. The germline V gene has CDR1 SEHNR and CDR2 FQNEAQ (reference sequence). Trimming removed 2 bases at V and 2 bases at J, with 11 bases between. CDR3 sequence: CASSLRGGLTDTQYF. CDR3 in DNA: TGTGCCAGCAGCTTAAGAGGCGGGCTCACAGATACGCAGTATTTT.